Listed below are T cell receptor beta chains from one sample, sequenced in a study of PD-1 blockade in classical Hodgkin lymphoma. The protocol was immunoSEQ multiplex PCR, while the TCRdb copy is restricted to in-frame clones and leaves out a portion. This sample has some 15,000 clones; about 73% occur once, and the top ten carry about 25%. The sample in question was peripheral blood mononuclear cells (PBMCs), obtained before the second cycle of nivolumab. All receptors derive from a human donor with classical Hodgkin lymphoma. Both conserved end residues are part of each CDR3. A D gene is named only where the DNA matches it firmly. Part of the rows lack a size; the others show once, few, many or a class for expanded clones.

V,D,length,J,size,DNA,CDR3
TRBV7-2,TRBD2,15,TRBJ2-1,-,TGTGCCAGCAGCTTCCGCGGGGGGCGCGACAATGAGCAGTTCTTC,CASSFRGGRDNEQFF
TRBV9,-,15,TRBJ1-3,-,TGTGCCAGCAGCGCCCACGGAGGGTCTGGAAACACCATATATTTT,CASSAHGGSGNTIYF
TRBV11-2,-,12,TRBJ2-2,-,TGTGCCAGCAGCTTAGTCACGCGGGAGCTGTTTTTT,CASSLVTRELFF
TRBV4-1,-,17,TRBJ2-3,-,TGCGCCAGCAGCCAAGGGGAGCGGCGATCTAGCACAGATACGCAGTATTTT,CASSQGERRSSTDTQYF
TRBV5-1,TRBD1,14,TRBJ2-2,-,TGCGCCAGCAATGAGGGGGCGGGCACCGGGGAGCTGTTTTTT,CASNEGAGTGELFF
TRBV7-8,TRBD1,17,TRBJ2-7,-,TGTGCCAGCAGCTTAGAGCACAGGGGGCGCAGAACCTACGAGCAGTACTTC,CASSLEHRGRRTYEQYF
TRBV6-1,-,13,TRBJ1-4,once,TGTGCCAGCAGTGAGAGTGGTTGGGAAAAACTGTTTTTT,CASSESGWEKLFF
TRBV4-3,-,14,TRBJ1-2,-,TGCGCCAGCAGCCGAAACCCGGGGCCCTATGGCTACACCTTC,CASSRNPGPYGYTF
TRBV4-2,-,16,TRBJ1-6,-,TGTGCCAGCAGCCAATTGACGGGCGGTGGTAATTCACCCCTCCACTTT,CASSQLTGGGNSPLHF
TRBV19,-,13,TRBJ1-6,once,TGTGCCAGTAGTATCAACAGGGATTCACCCCTCCACTTT,CASSINRDSPLHF
TRBV18,-,15,TRBJ1-3,once,TGTGCCAGCTCACCAGTCCCGAGCTCTGGAAACACCATATATTTT,CASSPVPSSGNTIYF
TRBV5-1,-,16,TRBJ2-2,-,TGCGCCAGCAGCTTGACCGCGGGGTGGAACACCGGGGAGCTGTTTTTT,CASSLTAGWNTGELFF
TRBV6-5,-,11,TRBJ2-3,-,TGTGCCAGCAGCCTACGAGATACGCAGTATTTT,CASSLRDTQYF
TRBV18,TRBD1,16,TRBJ1-3,-,TGTGCCAGCTCACCATTCTCTCAGGGGGCTGGAAACACCATATATTTT,CASSPFSQGAGNTIYF
TRBV27,-,13,TRBJ1-4,few,TGTGCCAGCAGCAGGGCTGGTAATGAAAAACTGTTTTTT,CASSRAGNEKLFF
TRBV5-1,TRBD2,15,TRBJ2-7,-,TGCGCCAGCAGCTTGGTAGCGGGGCCGGCCTACGAGCAGTACTTC,CASSLVAGPAYEQYF
TRBV7-9,-,15,TRBJ1-2,-,TGTGCCAGCAGCTTAGCGCATCGGGATTTCTATGGCTACACCTTC,CASSLAHRDFYGYTF
TRBV4-3,TRBD2,19,TRBJ2-7,-,TGCGCCAGCAGCCATTCGACCCCCATGACTAGCGGGGGCCTTTACGAGCAGTACTTC,CASSHSTPMTSGGLYEQYF
TRBV7-6,TRBD2,15,TRBJ2-1,-,TGTGCCAGCAGCTTAGGGGGGACTAGTTTCAATGAGCAGTTCTTC,CASSLGGTSFNEQFF
TRBV5-4,TRBD1,16,TRBJ1-3,-,TGTGCCAGCAGCAAAGGGACAGTGGCTCTTGGAAACACCATATATTTT,CASSKGTVALGNTIYF
TRBV4-2,TRBD1,17,TRBJ1-3,-,TGTGCCAGCAGCCAAGATGGACAGGGGCGCTCTGGAAACACCATATATTTT,CASSQDGQGRSGNTIYF
TRBV28,-,13,TRBJ1-5,once,TGTGCCAGCAGTGGGCGTATTGGGCAGCCCCAGCATTTT,CASSGRIGQPQHF
TRBV7-2,TRBD2,17,TRBJ2-7,-,TGTGCCAGCAGCTTAGTCCTAGCGGGGGAATACTCCTACGAGCAGTACTTC,CASSLVLAGEYSYEQYF
TRBV4-1,-,13,TRBJ2-7,few,TGCGCCAGCAGCCAAGTCCAGGGTTACGAGCAGTACTTC,CASSQVQGYEQYF
TRBV19,-,14,TRBJ2-2,once,TGTGCCAGTAGCGGAATACAGGGAAACGGGGAGCTGTTTTTT,CASSGIQGNGELFF
TRBV29-1,-,11,TRBJ1-2,-,TGCAGCGTTGAGGCAGGGTGGGGCTACACCTTC,CSVEAGWGYTF
TRBV15,-,14,TRBJ1-5,-,TGTGCCACCAGCAGAGATCGGAGGGCTCAGCCCCAGCATTTT,CATSRDRRAQPQHF
TRBV7-2,TRBD1,14,TRBJ1-1,-,TGTGCCAGCAGCCTTGGACAGGTGAACACTGAAGCTTTCTTT,CASSLGQVNTEAFF
TRBV7-2,TRBD2,14,TRBJ2-7,-,TGTGCCAGCAGCTTATCAGCGGGGGGGTTCGAGCAGTACTTC,CASSLSAGGFEQYF
TRBV2,TRBD1,13,TRBJ1-3,-,TGTGCCAGCATATTAGGGGGCGAAAACACCATATATTTT,CASILGGENTIYF
TRBV5-1,-,15,TRBJ2-1,-,TGCGCCAGCAGCTTTGCAGGGAACTACTACAATGAGCAGTTCTTC,CASSFAGNYYNEQFF
TRBV19,TRBD2,15,TRBJ2-7,-,TGTGCCAGTAGTATAGCGTTTAGCGGGGCCTACGAGCAGTACTTC,CASSIAFSGAYEQYF
TRBV4-3,-,17,TRBJ1-6,-,TGCGCCAGCAGCCAAGACAGTACGAGCTCCTATAATTCACCCCTCCACTTT,CASSQDSTSSYNSPLHF
TRBV9,TRBD1,14,TRBJ1-2,-,TGTGCCAGCAGCGTAGACAGGGGTTTCTATGGCTACACCTTC,CASSVDRGFYGYTF
TRBV5-8,TRBD1,15,TRBJ1-2,few,TGTGCCAGCAGCTTGGCGGACAGGGGGACCTATGGCTACACCTTC,CASSLADRGTYGYTF
TRBV7-9,-,12,TRBJ2-7,-,TGTGCCAGCAGCTTTTTCAGCTACGAGCAGTACTTC,CASSFFSYEQYF
TRBV7-2,-,13,TRBJ1-5,medium-sized,TGTGCCAGCAGCTTAGAAGTCAATCAGCCCCAGCATTTT,CASSLEVNQPQHF
TRBV5-1,-,15,TRBJ1-2,-,TGCGCCAGCAGCTTGGCAGAACCCTTTAACTATGGCTACACCTTC,CASSLAEPFNYGYTF
TRBV5-6,TRBD2,18,TRBJ2-7,few,TGTGCCAGCAGCTCGCAGGCTCGGACTAGCGGGGGCCTCAACGAGCAGTACTTC,CASSSQARTSGGLNEQYF
TRBV5-5,-,14,TRBJ1-3,-,TGTGCCAGCAGCTTGGGGGACTCTGGAAACACCATATATTTT,CASSLGDSGNTIYF
TRBV7-9,-,13,TRBJ2-7,-,TGTGCCAGCAGCTTTTCTGGGAGCTACGAGCAGCACTTC,CASSFSGSYEQHF
TRBV2,-,14,TRBJ2-1,few,TGTGCCAGCAGCGACTGGGGCTCCTACAATGAGCAGTTCTTC,CASSDWGSYNEQFF
TRBV6-1,TRBD1,19,TRBJ2-1,once,TGTGCCAGCAGTGAAGCCAATTCGTACCCCGGACAGGCCTACAATGAGCAGTTCTTC,CASSEANSYPGQAYNEQFF
TRBV19,-,13,TRBJ1-1,-,TGTGCCAGTAGTATCGGGGTGGGTTTGGCGGCTTTCTTT,CASSIGVGLAAFF
TRBV4-3,-,14,TRBJ1-6,-,TGCGCCAGCAGCCAAGATCTGTGGAATTCACCCCTCCACTTT,CASSQDLWNSPLHF
TRBV7-6,-,17,TRBJ2-7,-,TGTGCCAGCAGCTTAAGTGTTTGGGGCAGTAACCCCTACGAGCAGTACTTC,CASSLSVWGSNPYEQYF
TRBV6-7,-,14,TRBJ1-3,-,TGTGCCAGCAGTTACGGACCCTCTGGAAACACCATATATTTT,CASSYGPSGNTIYF
TRBV12-2,-,15,TRBJ1-5,-,TGTGCAAGTCGCCCAAGGGCCGAAGGGAATCAGCCCCAGCATTTT,CASRPRAEGNQPQHF
TRBV7-6,-,13,TRBJ1-1,-,TGTGCCAGCAGCCGCCGCAGGGACACTGAAGCTTTCTTT,CASSRRRDTEAFF
TRBV21-1,-,18,TRBJ1-2,-,TGTGCCAGCATCGGGGGGGGTAGGTGGATTCGAACTAACTATGGCTACACCTTC,CASIGGGRWIRTNYGYTF
TRBV28,-,11,TRBJ1-1,-,TGTGCCAGCAGTCCGGCGCGCGGAGCTTTCTTT,CASSPARGAFF
TRBV10-3,-,16,TRBJ1-3,-,TGTGCCATCAGTGATGGTGCCAGGAGAACTGGAAACACCATATATTTT,CAISDGARRTGNTIYF
TRBV11-2,-,17,TRBJ2-2,-,TGTGCCAGCAGCCGCAATCGACTCATCGCGAACACCGGGGAGCTGTTTTTT,CASSRNRLIANTGELFF
TRBV29-1,-,15,TRBJ1-1,-,TGCAGCGCTTCCCCCATGTGGGGGGCGAACACTGAAGCTTTCTTT,CSASPMWGANTEAFF